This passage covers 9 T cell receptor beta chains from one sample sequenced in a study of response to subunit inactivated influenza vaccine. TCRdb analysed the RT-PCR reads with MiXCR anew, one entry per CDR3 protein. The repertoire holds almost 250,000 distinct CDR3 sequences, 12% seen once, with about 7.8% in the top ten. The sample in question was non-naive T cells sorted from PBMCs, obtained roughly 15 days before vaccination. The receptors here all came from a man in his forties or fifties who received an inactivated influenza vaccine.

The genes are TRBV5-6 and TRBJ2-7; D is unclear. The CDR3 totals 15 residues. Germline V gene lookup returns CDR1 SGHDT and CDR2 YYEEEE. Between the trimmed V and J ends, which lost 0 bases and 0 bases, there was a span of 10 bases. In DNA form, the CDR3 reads TGTGCCAGCAGCTTGGGAGTTTCTGGCTCCTACGAGCAGTACTTC. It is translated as CASSLGVSGSYEQYF.

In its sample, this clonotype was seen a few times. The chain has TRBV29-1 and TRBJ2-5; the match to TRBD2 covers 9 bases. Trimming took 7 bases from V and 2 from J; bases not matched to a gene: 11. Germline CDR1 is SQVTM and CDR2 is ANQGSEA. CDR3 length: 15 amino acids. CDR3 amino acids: CSAGLAGFRQETQYF. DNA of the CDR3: TGCAGCGCGGGGCTAGCGGGATTCCGGCAAGAGACCCAGTACTTC.

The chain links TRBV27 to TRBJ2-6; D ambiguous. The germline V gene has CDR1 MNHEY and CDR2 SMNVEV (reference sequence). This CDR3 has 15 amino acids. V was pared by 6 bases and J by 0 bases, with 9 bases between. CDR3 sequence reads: CASRLQSSGANVLTF. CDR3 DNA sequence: TGTGCCAGCAGACTCCAAAGCTCTGGGGCCAACGTCCTGACTTTC.

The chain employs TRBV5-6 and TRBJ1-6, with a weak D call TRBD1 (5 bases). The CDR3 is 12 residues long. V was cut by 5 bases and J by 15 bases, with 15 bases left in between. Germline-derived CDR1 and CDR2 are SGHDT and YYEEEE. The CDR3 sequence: CASRFGTGLLHF. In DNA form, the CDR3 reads TGTGCCAGCAGGTTCGGGACGGGACTCCTCCACTTT. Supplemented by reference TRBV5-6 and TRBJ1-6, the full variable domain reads DAGVTQSPTHLIKTRGQQVTLRCSPKSGHDTVSWYQQALGQGPQFIFQYYEEEERQRGNFPDRFSGHQFPNYSSELNVNALLLGDSALYLCASRFGTGLLHFGNGTRLTVT.

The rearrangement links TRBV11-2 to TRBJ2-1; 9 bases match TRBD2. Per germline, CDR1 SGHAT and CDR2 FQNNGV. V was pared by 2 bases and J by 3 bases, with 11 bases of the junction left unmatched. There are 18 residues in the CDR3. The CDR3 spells CASSLKAGGGVVYNEQFF. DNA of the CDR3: TGTGCCAGCAGCTTAAAAGCGGGGGGCGGAGTGGTCTACAATGAGCAGTTCTTC.

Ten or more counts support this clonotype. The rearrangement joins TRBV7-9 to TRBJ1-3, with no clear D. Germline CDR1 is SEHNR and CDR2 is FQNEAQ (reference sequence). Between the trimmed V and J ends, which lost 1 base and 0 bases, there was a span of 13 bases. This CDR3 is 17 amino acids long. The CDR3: CASSLDRNYPSGNTIYF. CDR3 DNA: TGTGCCAGCAGCTTAGATCGAAACTATCCCTCTGGAAACACCATATATTTT.

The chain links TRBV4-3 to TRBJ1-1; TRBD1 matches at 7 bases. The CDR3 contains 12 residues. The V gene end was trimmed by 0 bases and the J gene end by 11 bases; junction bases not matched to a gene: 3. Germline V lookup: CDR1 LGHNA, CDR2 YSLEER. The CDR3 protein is CASSQDRGPAFF. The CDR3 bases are TGCGCCAGCAGCCAAGATAGGGGGCCGGCTTTCTTT.

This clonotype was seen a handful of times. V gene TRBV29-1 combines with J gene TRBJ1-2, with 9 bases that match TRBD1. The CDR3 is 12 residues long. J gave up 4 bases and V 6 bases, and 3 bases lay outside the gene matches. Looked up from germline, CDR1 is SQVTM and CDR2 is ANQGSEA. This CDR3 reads CSVLQGAYGYTF. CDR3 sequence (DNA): TGCAGCGTCCTACAGGGGGCCTATGGCTACACCTTC.

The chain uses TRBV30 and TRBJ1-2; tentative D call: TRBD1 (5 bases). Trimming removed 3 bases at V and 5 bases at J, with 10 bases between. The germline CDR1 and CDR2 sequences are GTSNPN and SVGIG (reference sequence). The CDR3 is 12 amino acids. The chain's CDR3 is CAWSLQGYGYTF. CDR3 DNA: TGTGCCTGGAGCCTTCAGGGATATGGCTACACCTTC.